The 14 T cell receptor beta chains given below trace back to one sample, sequenced in a study of PD-L1 blockade in urothelial cancer. TCRdb keeps only in-frame clones here, not all; method: immunoSEQ multiplex PCR. Of around 56,000 clones listed, 85% to 90% were seen once; the top ten hold under 3.5%. Specimen: PBMCs, collected around atezolizumab (anti-PD-L1) treatment. Receptors originate from a man between 45 and 60 years old with urothelial cancer.

This chain connects TRBV7-2 to TRBJ2-3; 8 bases are a match to TRBD2. The length of the CDR3 is 14 residues. Trimming removed 5 bases from V and 4 bases from J; junction bases left unmatched: 5. Germline CDR1 reads SGHTA; CDR2 reads FQGNSA. This CDR3 reads CASSNSGKADTQYF. The CDR3 nucleotides read TGTGCCAGCAGCAATAGCGGGAAGGCAGATACGCAGTATTTT.

This chain's CDR3 is CASSYPPTNEKLFF. CDR3 in DNA: TGTGCCAGCAGTTACCCCCCGACTAATGAAAAACTGTTTTTT. This chain uses TRBV6-6 with TRBJ1-4; no reliable D call. Germline V gene lookup returns CDR1 MNHNY and CDR2 SVGAGI (reference sequence). This CDR3 region has 14 residues. The germline V and J ends were trimmed by 2 bases and 2 bases, with 6 bases remaining between them.

The chain employs TRBV28 and TRBJ2-7; TRBD2 agrees at 15 bases. This CDR3 region has 15 residues. From germline, CDR1 is MDHEN and CDR2 SYDVKM. V was pared by 5 bases and J by 6 bases, with 5 bases of the junction left unmatched. The CDR3 bases are TGTGCCAGCAGTCTTGGGACTAGCGGGAGGTTCGAGCAGTACTTC. This codes for CASSLGTSGRFEQYF.

V is TRBV28 and J is TRBJ1-2; 7 nucleotides match TRBD1. The length of the CDR3 is 13 residues. Germline CDR1 MDHEN, CDR2 SYDVKM. V was clipped by 5 bases and J by 4 bases; unmatched bases: 4. The CDR3 here is CASSVTGVYGYTF. CDR3 bases: TGTGCCAGCAGTGTAACAGGGGTCTATGGCTACACCTTC.

The chain combines TRBV21-1 with TRBJ2-3; the DNA was not compared with TRBD2, the D call given in the table. TRBV21-1 is a pseudogene segment. The CDR3 has 17 amino acids. The CDR3, as DNA: TGTGCCAGCAGCAAGGAGGGTGGCTACACTAGCACAGATACGCAGTATTTT. It translates to CASSKEGGYTSTDTQYF.

V gene TRBV28 combines with J gene TRBJ1-1; unclear D gene. CDR3 size: 11 residues. From germline, CDR1 is MDHEN and CDR2 SYDVKM. V was cut by 1 base and J by 11 bases, with 8 bases left in between. The CDR3 loop reads CASSLSWEAFF. The CDR3 nucleotides read TGTGCCAGCAGTTTATCCTGGGAGGCTTTCTTT.

This clone has more than one count but fewer than ten. The rearrangement uses TRBV19 and TRBJ1-2; a possible D gene is TRBD1 (6 bases). CDR1 LNHDA and CDR2 SQIVND come from the germline V gene (reference sequence). This CDR3 spans 12 amino acids. V was cut by 4 bases and J by 8 bases, with 11 bases left in between. CDR3 sequence (DNA): TGTGCCAGTAGTACCCGGGACACAGGCTACACCTTC. This gives the protein CASSTRDTGYTF.

V gene TRBV4-2 combines with J gene TRBJ1-1; D not certain. V was pared by 4 bases and J by 1 base, with 10 bases between. The CDR3 runs 14 residues. The germline gives CDR1 LGHNA, CDR2 YNFKEQ. CDR3 sequence: CASSPKARNTEAFF. For the CDR3, the DNA is TGTGCCAGCAGCCCGAAAGCAAGGAACACTGAAGCTTTCTTT.

V and J are TRBV14 and TRBJ1-1; D not certain. V lost 2 bases and J 5 bases, leaving 9 bases between the germline ends. CDR1 and CDR2 (germline): SGHDN, FVKESK. This CDR3 has 13 amino acids. CDR3 DNA sequence: TGTGCCAGCAGCCAACAGTGGGAGACTGAAGCTTTCTTT. This encodes CASSQQWETEAFF.

In its sample, this clone was seen a few times. The chain uses TRBV5-6 and TRBJ2-7; 7 bases fit TRBD2. CDR3 size: 12 residues. Germline-derived CDR1 and CDR2 are SGHDT and YYEEEE. With 5 bases clipped from V and 2 bases from J, the junction kept 1 base outside the gene matches. The CDR3 sequence is CASSGRAYEQYF. CDR3 nucleotide sequence: TGTGCCAGCAGTGGGAGGGCCTACGAGCAGTACTTC.

J is TRBJ1-1 and V is TRBV19; D is possibly TRBD1 (5 bases). V lost 6 bases and J 2 bases, leaving 13 bases between the germline ends. The length of the CDR3 is 14 residues. Per germline, CDR1 LNHDA and CDR2 SQIVND (reference sequence). The chain's CDR3 is CASSFPGLNTEAFF. CDR3 bases: TGTGCCAGTAGCTTCCCGGGACTCAACACTGAAGCTTTCTTT.

The chain uses TRBV29-1 and TRBJ2-7; the match to TRBD1 covers 7 bases. The CDR3 spans 12 residues. The germline gives CDR1 SQVTM, CDR2 ANQGSEA. V shed 7 bases, J shed 1 base, and the junction held 4 bases outside the gene matches. CDR3 DNA sequence: TGCAGCGCTAGACAGGGTTCCTACGAGCAGTACTTC. It codes for CSARQGSYEQYF.

V usage is TRBV5-1 and J usage is TRBJ2-2, with D possibly TRBD1 on 6 matching bases. The CDR3 loop spans 14 amino acids. Trimming stripped 4 bases from V and 6 bases from J, with 13 bases between. The germline V gene has CDR1 SGHRS and CDR2 YFSETQ. CDR3 sequence reads: CASSQPNRAGELFF. The CDR3 DNA is TGCGCCAGCAGCCAGCCGAACAGGGCCGGGGAGCTGTTTTTT.

This clone was detected only once. The chain is built from TRBV10-3 and TRBJ2-6, with D maybe TRBD2 (5 bases). This CDR3 is built from 14 residues. Per germline, CDR1 ENHRY and CDR2 SYGVKD. With 10 bases removed from V and 1 base from J, the gap between germline ends came to 11 bases. DNA of the CDR3: TGTGCCACTCTTGGACTTTCTGGGGCCAACGTCCTGACTTTC. Its protein is CATLGLSGANVLTF.